Sequencing of this TCR beta chain was carried out in a study of cytomegalovirus exposure and HLA in healthy donors. Germline CDR1 reads SGHTA; CDR2 reads FQGNSA. The germline V and J ends were trimmed by 1 base and 2 bases, with 9 bases remaining between them. CDR3 size: 14 residues. In the PCR, 60 Vbeta and 13 Jbeta primers were used. TCRdb's table, derived via immunoSEQ multiplex PCR, lists solely in-frame clones and lacks some. The repertoire has about 200,000 clones, roughly 85% of them found once; the top ten carry 2.3%. About this clone: Its cognate antigen is unknown.

Study observations and caveats: Earlier analysis found most TCR beta V segments productive about 90% or about 30% of the time. Excluded were some V segments that proved indistinguishable, including TRBV6-2 and TRBV6-3. With later analysis, a missense DCLRE1C variant became linked to TCR beta V- and J-gene trimming.

The clonotype comes from a woman between 45 and 65 years old in good health and CMV-seronegative. The V and J genes are TRBV7-2 and TRBJ2-7; weak D call: TRBD1 (5 bases). Material for sequencing was PBMCs. CDR3 region: CASSLEGQAYEQYF. The DNA for the CDR3 is TGTGCCAGCAGCTTAGAAGGACAAGCCTACGAGCAGTACTTC.